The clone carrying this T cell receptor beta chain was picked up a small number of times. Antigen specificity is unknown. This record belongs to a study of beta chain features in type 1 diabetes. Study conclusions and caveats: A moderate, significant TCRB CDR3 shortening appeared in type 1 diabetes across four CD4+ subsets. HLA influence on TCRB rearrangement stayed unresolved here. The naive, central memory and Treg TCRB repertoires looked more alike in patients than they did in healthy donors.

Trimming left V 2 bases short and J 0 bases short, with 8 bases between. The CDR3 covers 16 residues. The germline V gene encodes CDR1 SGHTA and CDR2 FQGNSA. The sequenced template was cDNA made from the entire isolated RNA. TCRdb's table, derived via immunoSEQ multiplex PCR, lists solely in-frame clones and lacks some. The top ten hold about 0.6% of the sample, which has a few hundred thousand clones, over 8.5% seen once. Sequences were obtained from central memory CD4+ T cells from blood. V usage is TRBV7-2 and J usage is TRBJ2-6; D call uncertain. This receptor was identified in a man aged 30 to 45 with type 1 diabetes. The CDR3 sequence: CASSLQVSSGANVLTF. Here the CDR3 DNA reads TGTGCCAGCAGCTTACAGGTTAGCTCTGGGGCCAACGTCCTGACTTTC.